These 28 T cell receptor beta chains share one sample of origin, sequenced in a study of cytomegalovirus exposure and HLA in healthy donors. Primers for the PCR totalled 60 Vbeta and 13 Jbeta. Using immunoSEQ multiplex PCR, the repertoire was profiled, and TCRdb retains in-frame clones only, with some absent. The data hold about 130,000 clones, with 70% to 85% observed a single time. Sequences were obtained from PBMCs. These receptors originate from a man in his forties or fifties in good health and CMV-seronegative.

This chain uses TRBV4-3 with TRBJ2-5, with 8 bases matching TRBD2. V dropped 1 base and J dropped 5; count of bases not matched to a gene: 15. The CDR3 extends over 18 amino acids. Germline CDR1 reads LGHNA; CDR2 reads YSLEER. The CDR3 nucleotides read TGCGCCAGCAGCCAAGTAGCTCCGGGGGGGACCGGGGTGGAGACCCAGTACTTC. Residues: CASSQVAPGGTGVETQYF.

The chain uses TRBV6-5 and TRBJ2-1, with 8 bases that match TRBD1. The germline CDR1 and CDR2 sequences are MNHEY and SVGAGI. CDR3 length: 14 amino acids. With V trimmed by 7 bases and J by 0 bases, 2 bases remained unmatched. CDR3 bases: TGTGCCAGCAAGGGGACAGGCTCCTACAATGAGCAGTTCTTC. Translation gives CASKGTGSYNEQFF.

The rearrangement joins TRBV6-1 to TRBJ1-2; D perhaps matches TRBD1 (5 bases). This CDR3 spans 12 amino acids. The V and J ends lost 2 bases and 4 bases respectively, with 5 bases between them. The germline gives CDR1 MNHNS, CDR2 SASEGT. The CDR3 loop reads CASSEQGYGYTF. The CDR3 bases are TGTGCCAGCAGTGAACAGGGCTATGGCTACACCTTC.

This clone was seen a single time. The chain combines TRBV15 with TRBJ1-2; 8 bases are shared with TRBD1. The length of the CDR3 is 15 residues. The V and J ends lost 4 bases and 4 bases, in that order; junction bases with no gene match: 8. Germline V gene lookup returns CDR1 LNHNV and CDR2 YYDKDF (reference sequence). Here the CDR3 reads CATSTLLGQAYGYTF. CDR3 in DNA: TGTGCCACCAGCACCTTGCTGGGACAGGCCTATGGCTACACCTTC. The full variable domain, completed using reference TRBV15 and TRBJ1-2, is DAMVIQNPRYQVTQFGKPVTLSCSQTLNHNVMYWYQQKSSQAPKLLFHYYDKDFNNEADTPDNFQSRRPNTSFCFLDIRSPGLGDTAMYLCATSTLLGQAYGYTFGSGTRLTVV.

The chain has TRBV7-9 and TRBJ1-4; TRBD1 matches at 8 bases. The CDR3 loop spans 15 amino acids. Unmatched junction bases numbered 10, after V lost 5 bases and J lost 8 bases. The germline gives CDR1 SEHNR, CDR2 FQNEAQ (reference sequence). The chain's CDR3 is CASSSRSGGDEKLFF. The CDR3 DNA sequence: TGTGCCAGCAGCAGCCGTTCAGGGGGCGACGAAAAACTGTTTTTT.

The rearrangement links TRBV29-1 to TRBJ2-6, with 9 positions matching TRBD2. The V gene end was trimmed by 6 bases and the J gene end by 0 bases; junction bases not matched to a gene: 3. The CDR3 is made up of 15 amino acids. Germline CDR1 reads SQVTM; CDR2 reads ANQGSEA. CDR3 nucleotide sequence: TGCAGCGTGCGCGGGGGGGTCTCTGGGGCCAACGTCCTGACTTTC. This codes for CSVRGGVSGANVLTF.

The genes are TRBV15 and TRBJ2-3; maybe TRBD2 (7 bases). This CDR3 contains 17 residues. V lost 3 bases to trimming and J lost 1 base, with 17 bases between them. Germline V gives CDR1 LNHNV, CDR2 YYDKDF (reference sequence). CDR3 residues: CATSSMGGLWGTDTQYF. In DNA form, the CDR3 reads TGTGCCACCAGCAGCATGGGGGGGCTCTGGGGCACAGATACGCAGTATTTT.

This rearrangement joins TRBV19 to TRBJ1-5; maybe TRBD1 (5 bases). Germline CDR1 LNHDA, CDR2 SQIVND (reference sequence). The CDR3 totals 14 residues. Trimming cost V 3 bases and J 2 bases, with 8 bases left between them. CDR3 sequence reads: CASSILGGNQPQHF. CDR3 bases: TGTGCCAGTAGTATTTTAGGGGGCAATCAGCCCCAGCATTTT.

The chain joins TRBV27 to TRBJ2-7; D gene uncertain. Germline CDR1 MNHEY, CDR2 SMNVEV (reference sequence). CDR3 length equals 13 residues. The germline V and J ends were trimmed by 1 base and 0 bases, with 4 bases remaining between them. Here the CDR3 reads CASSLLSSYEQYF. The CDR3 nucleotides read TGTGCCAGCAGTTTATTGAGCTCCTACGAGCAGTACTTC.

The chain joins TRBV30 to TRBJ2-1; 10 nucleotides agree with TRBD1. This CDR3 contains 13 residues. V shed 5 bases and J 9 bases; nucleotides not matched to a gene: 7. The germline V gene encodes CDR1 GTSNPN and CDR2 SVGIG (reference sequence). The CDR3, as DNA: TGTGCCTGGGACAGGGGGCAACGGAGTGAGCAGTTCTTC. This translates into CAWDRGQRSEQFF.

CDR3 bases: TGTGCCAGCAGCGCATCAGGTGATGGCTACACCTTC. Its translation is CASSASGDGYTF. The chain joins TRBV9 to TRBJ1-2; D gene unclear. CDR1 SGDLS and CDR2 YYNGEE come from the germline V gene. This CDR3 has 12 amino acids. V was trimmed by 3 bases and J by 6 bases, leaving 9 bases between them.

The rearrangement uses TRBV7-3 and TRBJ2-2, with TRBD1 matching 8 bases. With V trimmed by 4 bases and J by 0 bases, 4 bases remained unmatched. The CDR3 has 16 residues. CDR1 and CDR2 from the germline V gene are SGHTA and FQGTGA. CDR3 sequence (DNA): TGTGCCAGCAGCTACGGACAGGGTGCGAACACCGGGGAGCTGTTTTTT. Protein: CASSYGQGANTGELFF.

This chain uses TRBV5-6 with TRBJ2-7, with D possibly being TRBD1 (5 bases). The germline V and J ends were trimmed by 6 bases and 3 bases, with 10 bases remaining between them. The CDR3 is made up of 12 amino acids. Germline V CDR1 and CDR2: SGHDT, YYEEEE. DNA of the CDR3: TGTGCCAGCAACCGACAGTTCTACGAGCAGTACTTC. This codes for CASNRQFYEQYF.

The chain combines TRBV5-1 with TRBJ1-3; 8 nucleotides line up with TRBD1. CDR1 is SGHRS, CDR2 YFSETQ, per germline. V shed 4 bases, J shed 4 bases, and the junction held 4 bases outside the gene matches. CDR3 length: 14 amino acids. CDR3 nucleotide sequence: TGCGCCAGCAGCCAGGGGGCGCGAGGAAACACCATATATTTT. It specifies CASSQGARGNTIYF.

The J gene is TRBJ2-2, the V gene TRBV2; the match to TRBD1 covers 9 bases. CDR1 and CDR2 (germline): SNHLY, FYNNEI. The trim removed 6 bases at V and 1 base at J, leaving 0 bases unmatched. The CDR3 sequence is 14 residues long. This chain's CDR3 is CASRGQGNTGELFF. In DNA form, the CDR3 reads TGTGCCAGCAGGGGACAGGGGAACACCGGGGAGCTGTTTTTT. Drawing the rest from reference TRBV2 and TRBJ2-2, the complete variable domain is EPEVTQTPSHQVTQMGQEVILRCVPISNHLYFYWYRQILGQKVEFLVSFYNNEISEKSEIFDDQFSVERPDGSNFTLKIRSTKLEDSAMYFCASRGQGNTGELFFGEGSRLTVL.

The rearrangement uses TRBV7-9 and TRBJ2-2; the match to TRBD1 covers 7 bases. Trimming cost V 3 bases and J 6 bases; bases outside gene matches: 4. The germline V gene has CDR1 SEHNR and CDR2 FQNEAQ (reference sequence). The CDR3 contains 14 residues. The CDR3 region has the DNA TGTGCCAGCAGCTTCGGACAGGCCTCCGGGGAGCTGTTTTTT. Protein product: CASSFGQASGELFF.

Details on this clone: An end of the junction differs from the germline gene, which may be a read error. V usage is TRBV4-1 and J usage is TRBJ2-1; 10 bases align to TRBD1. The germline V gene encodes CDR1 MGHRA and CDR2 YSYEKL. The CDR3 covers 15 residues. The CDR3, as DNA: TGCACCAGCAGGAAAGGGACAGGGGTCTACAATGAGCAGTTCTTC. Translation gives CTSRKGTGVYNEQFF.

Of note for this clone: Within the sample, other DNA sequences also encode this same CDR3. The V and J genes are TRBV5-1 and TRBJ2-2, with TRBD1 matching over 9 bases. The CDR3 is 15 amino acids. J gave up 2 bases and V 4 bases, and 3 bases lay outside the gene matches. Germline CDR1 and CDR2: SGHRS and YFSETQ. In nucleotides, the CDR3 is TGCGCCAGCAGCCTCACAGGGGGCAACACCGGGGAGCTGTTTTTT. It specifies CASSLTGGNTGELFF.

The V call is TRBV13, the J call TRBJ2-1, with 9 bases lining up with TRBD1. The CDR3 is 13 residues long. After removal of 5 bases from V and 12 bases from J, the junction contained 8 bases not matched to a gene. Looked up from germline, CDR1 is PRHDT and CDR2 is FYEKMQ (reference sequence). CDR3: CASSLTGGIGQFF. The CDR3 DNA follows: TGTGCCAGCAGCCTTACAGGGGGCATCGGGCAGTTCTTC.

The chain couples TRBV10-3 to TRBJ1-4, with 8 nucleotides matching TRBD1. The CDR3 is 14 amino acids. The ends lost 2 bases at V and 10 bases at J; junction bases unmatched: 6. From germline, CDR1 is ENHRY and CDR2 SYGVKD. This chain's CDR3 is CAISETDRVGKLFF. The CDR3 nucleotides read TGTGCCATCAGTGAGACGGACAGGGTCGGAAAACTGTTTTTT.

The CDR3 is CASRLRGQEKLFF. CDR3 nucleotide sequence: TGTGCCAGTAGGCTCAGGGGGCAGGAAAAACTGTTTTTT. This sequence joins TRBV19 and TRBJ1-4, with 8 bases matching TRBD1. The CDR3 runs 13 residues. Per the germline V gene, CDR1 is LNHDA and CDR2 is SQIVND (reference sequence). The trim removed 6 bases at V and 8 bases at J, leaving 5 bases unmatched.

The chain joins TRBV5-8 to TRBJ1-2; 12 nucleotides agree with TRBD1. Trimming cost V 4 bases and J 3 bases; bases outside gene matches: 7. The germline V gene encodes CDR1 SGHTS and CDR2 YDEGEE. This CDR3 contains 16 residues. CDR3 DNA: TGTGCCAGCAGCGCGGGACAGGGGGCGGTGGACTATGGCTACACCTTC. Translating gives CASSAGQGAVDYGYTF.

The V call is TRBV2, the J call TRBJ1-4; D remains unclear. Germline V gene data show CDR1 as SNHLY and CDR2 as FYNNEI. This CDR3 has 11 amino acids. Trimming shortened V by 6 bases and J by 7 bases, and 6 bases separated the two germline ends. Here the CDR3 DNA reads TGTGCCAGCAGCCTCGGTGAAAAACTGTTTTTT. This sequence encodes CASSLGEKLFF.

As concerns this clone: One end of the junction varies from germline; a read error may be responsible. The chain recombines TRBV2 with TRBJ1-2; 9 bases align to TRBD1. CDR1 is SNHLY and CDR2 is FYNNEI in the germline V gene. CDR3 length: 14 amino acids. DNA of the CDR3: TGTGCCAGCGGTGACAGGGGGTGGGACTATGGCTACACCTTC. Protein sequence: CASGDRGWDYGYTF.

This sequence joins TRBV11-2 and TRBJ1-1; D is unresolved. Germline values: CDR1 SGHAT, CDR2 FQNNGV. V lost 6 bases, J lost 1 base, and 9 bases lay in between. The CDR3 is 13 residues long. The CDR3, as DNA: TGTGCCAGCAGTAACGCGGGGAACACTGAAGCTTTCTTT. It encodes CASSNAGNTEAFF.

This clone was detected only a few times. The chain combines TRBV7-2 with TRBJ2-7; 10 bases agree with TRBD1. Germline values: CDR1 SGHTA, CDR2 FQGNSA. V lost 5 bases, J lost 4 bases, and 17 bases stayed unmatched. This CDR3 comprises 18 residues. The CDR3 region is CASSQSPFRDRGTYEQYF. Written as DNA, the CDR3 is TGTGCCAGCAGCCAGAGCCCATTCCGGGACAGGGGAACTTACGAGCAGTACTTC.

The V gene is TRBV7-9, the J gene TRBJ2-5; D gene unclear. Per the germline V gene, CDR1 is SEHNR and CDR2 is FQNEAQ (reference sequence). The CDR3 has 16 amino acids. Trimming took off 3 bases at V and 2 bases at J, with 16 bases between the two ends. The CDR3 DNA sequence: TGTGCCAGCAGCTTGGCCGCGTCAGCGAGTCAAGAGACCCAGTACTTC. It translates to CASSLAASASQETQYF. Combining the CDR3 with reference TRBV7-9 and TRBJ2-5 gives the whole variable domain DTGVSQNPRHKITKRGQNVTFRCDPISEHNRLYWYRQTLGQGPEFLTYFQNEAQLEKSRLLSDRFSAERPKGSFSTLEIQRTEQGDSAMYLCASSLAASASQETQYFGPGTRLLVL.

CDR3 bases: TGTGCCAGCAGTTACTCGACCCCGGGAGAGACCCAGTACTTC. Translation: CASSYSTPGETQYF. The chain couples TRBV6-5 to TRBJ2-5; D is undetermined. The V end was cut by 0 bases, the J end by 4 bases, with 9 bases between. Germline lookup yields CDR1 MNHEY and CDR2 SVGAGI. The CDR3 covers 14 residues.